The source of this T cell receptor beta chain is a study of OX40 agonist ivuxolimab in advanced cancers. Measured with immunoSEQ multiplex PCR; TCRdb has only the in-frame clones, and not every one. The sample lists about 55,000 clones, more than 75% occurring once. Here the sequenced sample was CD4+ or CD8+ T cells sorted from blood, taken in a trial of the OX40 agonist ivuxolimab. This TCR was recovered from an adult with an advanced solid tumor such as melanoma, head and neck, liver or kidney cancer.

CDR3 residues: CASSQGAREREKLFF. The CDR3 coding sequence is TGCGCCAGCAGCCAAGGTGCCAGGGAGAGGGAAAAACTGTTTTTT. This chain connects TRBV4-1 to TRBJ1-4; a weak D match, TRBD1 (5 bases). CDR3 length: 15 amino acids. In germline, CDR1 is MGHRA, CDR2 YSYEKL. The V and J ends lost 1 base and 8 bases respectively, with 14 bases between them.